This T cell receptor beta chain was found in a study of PD-L1 blockade in urothelial cancer. At the level of the study: Of approximately 30 patients, just under 26 were males with bladder-origin urothelial cancer. When blood samples were assessed, the median T cell count was 141,255.

Germline-derived CDR1 and CDR2 are LNHDA and SQIVND (reference sequence). The CDR3 is made up of 14 amino acids. The V and J ends lost 5 bases and 3 bases respectively, with 10 bases between them. Per patient, between 1 and 8 samples were collected at pretreatment and on-treatment time points. Method: immunoSEQ multiplex PCR; TCRdb's copy keeps in-frame clones and lacks some. The sample shows 70,000 to 90,000 clones, 82% of them seen only once. The chain combines TRBV19 with TRBJ2-2; D might be TRBD1 (5 bases). The TCR sequence derives from a man in his 70s with urothelial cancer. Sequenced here: PBMCs, sampled around atezolizumab (anti-PD-L1) treatment. CDR3: CASSPSGYTGELFF. The CDR3 nucleotides are TGTGCCAGTAGTCCTTCAGGGTACACCGGGGAGCTGTTTTTT.